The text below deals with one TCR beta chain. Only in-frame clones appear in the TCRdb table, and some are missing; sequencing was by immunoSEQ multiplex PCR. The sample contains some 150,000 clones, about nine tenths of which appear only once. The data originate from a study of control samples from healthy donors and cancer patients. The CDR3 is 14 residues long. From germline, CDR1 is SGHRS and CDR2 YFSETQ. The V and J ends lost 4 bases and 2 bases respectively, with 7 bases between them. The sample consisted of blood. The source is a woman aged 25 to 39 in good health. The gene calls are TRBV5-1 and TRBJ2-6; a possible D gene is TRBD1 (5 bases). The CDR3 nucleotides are TGCGCCAGCAGCAAGACAGCTGGGGCCAACGTCCTGACTTTC. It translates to CASSKTAGANVLTF.